This is a list of T cell receptor beta chains from one sample in a study of shared clonotypes between healthy human individuals. Data came from immunoSEQ multiplex PCR; TCRdb stores just in-frame clones and leaves some out. The data show around 700,000 clones, just over 90% seen once. Sequenced input: naive CD8+ T cells sorted from blood. Receptor source: a man aged 30 to 39 in good health. Both conserved end residues are part of each CDR3. Fields, in order: CDR3 protein, CDR3 length, clone size, V gene. Only some rows state a clone size, as once, few, many or a class for expanded clones.

CDR3: CASSFGQGSYEQYF
length: 14
size: -
V: TRBV27

CDR3: CSASDYNEQFF
length: 11
size: -
V: TRBV20-1

CDR3: CASKPGGTYNEQFF
length: 14
size: -
V: TRBV11-3

CDR3: CASGPGLAGGRSYEQYF
length: 17
size: -
V: TRBV5-1

CDR3: CASRLGYEQYF
length: 11
size: -
V: TRBV27

CDR3: CASSPSPSGIYNEQFF
length: 16
size: once
V: TRBV14

CDR3: CASSDFQAGAGELFF
length: 15
size: -
V: TRBV6-4

CDR3: CASSPINPGLAGRRQLFF
length: 18
size: -
V: TRBV11-2

CDR3: CASSSGQGGLYGYTF
length: 15
size: -
V: TRBV27

CDR3: CASSTGAPYNEQFF
length: 14
size: -
V: TRBV19

CDR3: CASSLIGGYTF
length: 11
size: -
V: TRBV7-7

CDR3: CASSSRSPLDRVKDTQYF
length: 18
size: -
V: TRBV28

CDR3: CASRSDRPHEQYF
length: 13
size: -
V: TRBV28

CDR3: CASSPGGEVIKETQYF
length: 16
size: -
V: TRBV28

CDR3: CASSYFLEANTGELFF
length: 16
size: -
V: TRBV6-6

CDR3: CASSVKGIGRGDPYNEQFF
length: 19
size: -
V: TRBV9

CDR3: CASEQAMNNQPQHF
length: 14
size: -
V: TRBV28

CDR3: CAIQDNSYEQYF
length: 12
size: -
V: TRBV10-3

CDR3: CASSVGEAGVSNEQFF
length: 16
size: -
V: TRBV9

CDR3: CASSQQTGLSYEQYF
length: 15
size: -
V: TRBV4-1

CDR3: CASSVGGRGNEQYF
length: 14
size: -
V: TRBV9

CDR3: CASSRAGANEQFF
length: 13
size: -
V: TRBV27

CDR3: CAVRGVFGANVLTF
length: 14
size: -
V: TRBV29-1

CDR3: CASSSAGTSVGSYEQYF
length: 17
size: -
V: TRBV7-9

CDR3: CASSPGQGPYYGYTF
length: 15
size: -
V: TRBV7-9

CDR3: CASSPRSGGSYEQYF
length: 15
size: once
V: TRBV7-8

CDR3: CASSQKTALNTGELFF
length: 16
size: -
V: TRBV14

CDR3: CASSSGQGYEQYF
length: 13
size: -
V: TRBV5-6

CDR3: CASSQDGGSLYGYTF
length: 15
size: -
V: TRBV7-9

CDR3: CASSLLAGGGEQYF
length: 14
size: -
V: TRBV28

CDR3: CASSFVYPKNTGELFF
length: 16
size: -
V: TRBV27

CDR3: CASSGGLGDTQYF
length: 13
size: few
V: TRBV2

CDR3: CASSDYNEQFF
length: 11
size: -
V: TRBV10-2

CDR3: CASSLLAGGSYNEQFF
length: 16
size: -
V: TRBV7-8

CDR3: CASSAGGPYEQYF
length: 13
size: -
V: TRBV2

CDR3: CASSELGILSYEQYF
length: 15
size: -
V: TRBV27

CDR3: CASSQTPGTSGIAQETQYF
length: 19
size: -
V: TRBV4-2

CDR3: CASRKGLANCTDTQYF
length: 16
size: few
V: TRBV7-7

CDR3: CASSTGQGSYEQYF
length: 14
size: -
V: TRBV9

CDR3: CASSGTDGNTIYF
length: 13
size: -
V: TRBV9